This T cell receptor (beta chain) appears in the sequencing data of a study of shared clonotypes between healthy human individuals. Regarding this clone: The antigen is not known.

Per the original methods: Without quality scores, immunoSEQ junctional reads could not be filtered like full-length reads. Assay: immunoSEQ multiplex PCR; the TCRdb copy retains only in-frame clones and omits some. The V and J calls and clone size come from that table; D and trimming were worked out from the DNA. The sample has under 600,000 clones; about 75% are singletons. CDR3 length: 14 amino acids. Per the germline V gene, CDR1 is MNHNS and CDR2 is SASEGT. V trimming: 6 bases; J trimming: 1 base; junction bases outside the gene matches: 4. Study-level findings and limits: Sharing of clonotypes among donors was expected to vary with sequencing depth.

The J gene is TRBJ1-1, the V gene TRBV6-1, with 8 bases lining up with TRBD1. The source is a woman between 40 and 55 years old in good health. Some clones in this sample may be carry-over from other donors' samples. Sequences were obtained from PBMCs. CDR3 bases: TGTGCCAGCAGAGAAACAGGGGGGAACACTGAAGCTTTCTTT. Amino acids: CASRETGGNTEAFF.